Below are 9 T cell receptor beta chains sequenced from a single sample in a study of Ad26.COV2.S vaccination and SARS-CoV-2 variants. Documented treatment: 15 to 20 received Ad26.COV2.S at low or high dose, single or two shots; several received placebo; per-sample allocation not given. Specimens were obtained on day 63 following the first vaccine or placebo injection. Sequencing used immunoSEQ multiplex PCR; TCRdb keeps in-frame clones, though not all of them. This repertoire shows approximately 300,000 clones, about 82% found once; its top ten account for about 2.1%. Sample: peripheral blood, taken in a trial of Ad26.COV2.S vaccine versus placebo. These receptors were obtained from a person between 18 and 65 years old who received the Ad26.COV2.S COVID-19 vaccine or a placebo.

This chain uses TRBV7-6 with TRBJ2-3; 7 nucleotides align to TRBD1. The CDR3 is made up of 14 amino acids. J gave up 4 bases and V 4 bases, and 5 bases lay outside the gene matches. Looked up from germline, CDR1 is SGHVS and CDR2 is FNYEAQ. CDR3 in amino acids: CASSSRGHADTQYF. CDR3 bases: TGTGCCAGCAGCTCGAGGGGGCACGCAGATACGCAGTATTTT. The whole variable domain, remainder taken from reference TRBV7-6 and TRBJ2-3, is GAGVSQSPRYKVTKRGQDVALRCDPISGHVSLYWYRQALGQGPEFLTYFNYEAQQDKSGLPNDRFSAERPEGSISTLTIQRTEQRDSAMYRCASSSRGHADTQYFGPGTRLTVL.

The J gene is TRBJ2-3, the V gene TRBV11-2; tentative D call: TRBD2 (7 bases). CDR1 and CDR2 (germline): SGHAT, FQNNGV. The V end was cut by 3 bases, the J end by 11 bases, with 30 bases between. This CDR3 has 18 residues. CDR3 sequence reads: CASSFLIRRGAPPRGQYF. Written as DNA, the CDR3 is TGTGCCAGCAGCTTTCTTATCCGTCGGGGGGCCCCGCCTCGGGGGCAGTATTTT.

The chain joins TRBV12-3 or TRBV12-4 to TRBJ2-7; no reliable D call. Trimming took off 1 base at V and 7 bases at J, with 8 bases between the two ends. This CDR3 comprises 12 residues. The CDR3 loop is CASSLGRVEQYF. In DNA form, the CDR3 reads TGTGCCAGCAGTTTAGGACGGGTAGAGCAGTACTTC.

The chain carries TRBV6-5 and TRBJ2-7; 9 bases agree with TRBD1. This CDR3 is 15 amino acids long. J gave up 0 bases and V 5 bases, and 5 bases lay outside the gene matches. The germline V gene encodes CDR1 MNHEY and CDR2 SVGAGI. CDR3 residues: CASSMRQGGSYEQYF. In nucleotides, the CDR3 is TGTGCCAGCAGTATGAGACAGGGGGGCTCCTACGAGCAGTACTTC.

V usage is TRBV6-5 and J usage is TRBJ2-2; D possibly corresponds to TRBD1 (5 bases). V was trimmed by 5 bases and J by 1 base, leaving 8 bases between them. The CDR3 length is 14 residues. Germline CDR1 is MNHEY and CDR2 is SVGAGI. Here the CDR3 reads CASSTGQNTGELFF. CDR3 coding DNA: TGTGCCAGCAGTACCGGACAGAACACCGGGGAGCTGTTTTTT.

This chain connects TRBV28 to TRBJ1-1; D remains ambiguous. From germline, CDR1 is MDHEN and CDR2 SYDVKM. CDR3 length equals 14 residues. Trimming cost V 7 bases and J 1 base, with 13 bases left between them. The CDR3 sequence is CASKRDIRNTEAFF. The CDR3 nucleotides are TGTGCCAGCAAGAGGGATATCAGGAACACTGAAGCTTTCTTT.

This clone was picked up one time. The chain combines TRBV19 with TRBJ2-5; D is unclear. V lost 3 bases and J 2 bases, leaving 7 bases between the germline ends. Germline V gene data show CDR1 as LNHDA and CDR2 as SQIVND (reference sequence). The CDR3 length is 13 residues. The chain's CDR3 is CASSMYTQETQYF. CDR3 DNA: TGTGCCAGTAGTATGTACACACAAGAGACCCAGTACTTC.

V is TRBV7-9 and J is TRBJ1-2; TRBD1 might be the D (6 bases). Germline CDR1 is SEHNR and CDR2 is FQNEAQ (reference sequence). V was trimmed by 5 bases and J by 6 bases, leaving 13 bases between them. The CDR3 runs 13 residues. CDR3 in amino acids: CASSPDSIDGYTF. Written as DNA, the CDR3 is TGTGCCAGCAGCCCGGACAGTATAGATGGCTACACCTTC. Using reference TRBV7-9 and TRBJ1-2 for the parts outside the CDR3, the full variable domain is DTGVSQNPRHKITKRGQNVTFRCDPISEHNRLYWYRQTLGQGPEFLTYFQNEAQLEKSRLLSDRFSAERPKGSFSTLEIQRTEQGDSAMYLCASSPDSIDGYTFGSGTRLTVV.

The chain is built from TRBV10-3 and TRBJ1-4; D unclear. Germline V gene sequence: CDR1 ENHRY, CDR2 SYGVKD. V was cut by 7 bases and J by 7 bases, with 13 bases left in between. The CDR3 runs 13 residues. The CDR3 spells CAITEGLGEKLFF. As DNA, the CDR3 is TGTGCCATCACCGAAGGGCTAGGTGAAAAACTGTTTTTT.